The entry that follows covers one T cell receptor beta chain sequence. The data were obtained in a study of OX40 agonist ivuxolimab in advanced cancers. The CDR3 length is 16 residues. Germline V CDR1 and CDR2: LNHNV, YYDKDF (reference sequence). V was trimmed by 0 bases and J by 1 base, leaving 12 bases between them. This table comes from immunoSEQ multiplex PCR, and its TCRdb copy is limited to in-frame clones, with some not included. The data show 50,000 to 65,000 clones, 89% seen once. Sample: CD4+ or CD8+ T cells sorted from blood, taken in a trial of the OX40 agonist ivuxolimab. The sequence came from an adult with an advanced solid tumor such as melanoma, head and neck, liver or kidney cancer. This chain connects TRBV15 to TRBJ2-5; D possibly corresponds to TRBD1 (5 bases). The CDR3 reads CATSRDGRVTQETQYF. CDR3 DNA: TGTGCCACCAGCAGAGATGGCAGGGTTACCCAAGAGACCCAGTACTTC.